This TCR beta chain was captured by sequencing in a study of blood T cell repertoires in COVID-19. Trimming took 3 bases from V and 12 from J, leaving 12 bases between them. This CDR3 is 12 amino acids long. The germline gives CDR1 MDHEN, CDR2 SYDVKM. Profiling relied on immunoSEQ multiplex PCR, and the TCRdb table lists in-frame clones only, not all of them. Of approximately 200,000 clones in the sample, 88% are singletons; the top ten hold 2.7%. This clonotype was sampled from a woman in her sixties with acute or convalescent COVID-19. The V call is TRBV28, the J call TRBJ2-1; D unclear. The sample comprised peripheral blood. The CDR3 sequence is CASSLARFAQFF. The CDR3 DNA reads TGTGCCAGCAGTTTGGCTAGGTTTGCGCAGTTCTTC.